What follows is one T cell receptor (beta chain) and its context. The data stem from a study of blood T cell repertoires in COVID-19. For the study at large: The samples span acute and convalescent COVID-19 from the United States, Italy and Spain.

During active infection, Seattle patients enrolled and were then monitored through disease. Trimming left V 2 bases short and J 13 bases short, with 12 bases between. This CDR3 has 12 residues. Germline values: CDR1 SGHRS, CDR2 YFSETQ. Per the original methods: Amplifying reference gene primers gave estimates of nucleated cell counts. Assay: immunoSEQ multiplex PCR; the TCRdb copy retains only in-frame clones and omits some. From that table come the V and J calls and clone size; the DNA was used to work out D and trimming. The table has roughly 320,000 clones, about nine tenths seen once. The sequence derives from a woman aged 50 to 60 with COVID-19, enrolled during active disease. The V gene is TRBV5-1, the J gene TRBJ2-2; no reliable D call. Source material: peripheral blood. This CDR3 reads CASSFPYGALFF. The CDR3 DNA is TGCGCCAGCAGCTTTCCTTACGGAGCGCTGTTTTTT. The whole variable domain, remainder taken from reference TRBV5-1 and TRBJ2-2, is KAGVTQTPRYLIKTRGQQVTLSCSPISGHRSVSWYQQTPGQGLQFLFEYFSETQRNKGNFPGRFSGRQFSNSRSEMNVSTLELGDSALYLCASSFPYGALFFGEGSRLTVL.